This T cell receptor (beta chain) stems from a study of blood T cell repertoires in COVID-19. Study background: Italy, Spain and the United States were the sources of the convalescent and acute COVID-19 samples. Sources were T cells, B-cell-depleted T cells, or PBMCs; the material itself was cDNA or gDNA.

V lost 2 bases, J lost 0 bases, and 8 bases lay in between. The CDR3 is 15 residues long. Per germline, CDR1 MNHEY and CDR2 SVGAGI. How the authors handled the data: Nucleated cell counts were estimated from reference gene primer amplification. Sequenced by immunoSEQ multiplex PCR; TCRdb stores in-frame clones only, minus some. For V, J and clone size, that table is used; D and trimming come from the DNA. The sample lists approximately 100,000 clones, 70% to 90% occurring once. Material for sequencing was peripheral blood. The origin of this receptor is a human donor in a cohort sampled during active COVID-19. The V gene is TRBV6-5, the J gene TRBJ2-1; D might be TRBD2 (6 bases). CDR3 DNA sequence: TGTGCCAGCAGTTACGGGGGAGGCTCCTACAATGAGCAGTTCTTC. The encoded protein is CASSYGGGSYNEQFF.